This T cell receptor (beta chain) was retrieved from a study of cytomegalovirus exposure and HLA in healthy donors. Study results and limitations: Specific recognition of CMV antigens was confirmed in vitro for a few chains (all CMV-associated). Across donors, presence/absence analyses took sequencing depth to be roughly uniform. In an earlier analysis, in some 600 donors, most V segments appeared productive either ~87% or ~30% of the time.

Each donor's status was that of a healthy bone marrow donor. In regard to this clone: Its antigen is not known.

Primers: 60 Vbeta forward and 13 Jbeta reverse. Libraries were prepared by immunoSEQ multiplex PCR; TCRdb keeps only in-frame clonotypes and omits some of them. The repertoire table contains approximately 190,000 clones. Germline V lookup: CDR1 SGHTS, CDR2 YDEGEE. The ends lost 0 bases at V and 5 bases at J; junction bases unmatched: 6. The CDR3 runs to 16 residues. The sequenced sample was PBMCs. The rearrangement links TRBV5-8 to TRBJ2-2, with 8 bases lining up with TRBD1. The sequence was obtained from a boy aged 5-17 years in good health and CMV-seronegative. In nucleotides, the CDR3 is TGTGCCAGCAGCTTGGCGACAGGGGTGGGAACCGGGGAGCTGTTTTTT. Its translation is CASSLATGVGTGELFF.